A single sample is the source of the 31 T cell receptor beta chains below, sequenced in a study of OX40 agonist ivuxolimab in advanced cancers. The repertoire was sequenced with immunoSEQ multiplex PCR; TCRdb's copy has only in-frame clones and lacks some. Of roughly 73,000 clones detected, around nine tenths appear once; the ten largest clones hold approximately 2.3%. Sequences were derived from CD4+ or CD8+ T cells sorted from blood, sampled in a trial of the OX40 agonist ivuxolimab. The receptors shown here come from an adult with an advanced solid tumor such as melanoma, head and neck, liver or kidney cancer.

The chain has TRBV5-4 and TRBJ2-7, with 8 bases fitting TRBD2. CDR3 length equals 16 residues. The V gene end was trimmed by 0 bases and the J gene end by 1 base; junction bases not matched to a gene: 6. Germline V gives CDR1 SGHNT, CDR2 YYREEE (reference sequence). The CDR3 bases are TGTGCCAGCAGCTTGGATCCACTAGCGGTATCCTACGAGCAGTACTTC. Protein: CASSLDPLAVSYEQYF.

The chain links TRBV18 to TRBJ2-7; D is unclear. With 5 bases removed from V and 6 bases from J, the gap between germline ends came to 11 bases. Germline V lookup: CDR1 KGHSH, CDR2 LQKENI. The CDR3 is 12 residues long. CDR3 sequence reads: CASSTLDSEQYF. In DNA, the CDR3 is TGTGCCAGCTCAACTCTAGATTCCGAGCAGTACTTC.

The rearrangement joins TRBV14 to TRBJ2-1; the match to TRBD2 covers 8 bases. The CDR3 extends over 13 amino acids. Trimming at V came to 4 bases and at J to 10 bases, leaving 6 bases not matched to a gene. The germline V gene has CDR1 SGHDN and CDR2 FVKESK. CDR3 coding DNA: TGTGCCAGCAGCCCACGAATAGCGGGAGAGCAGTTCTTC. It encodes CASSPRIAGEQFF.

This sequence joins TRBV28 and TRBJ2-7, with D unclear. Germline V gene sequence: CDR1 MDHEN, CDR2 SYDVKM. CDR3 length: 12 amino acids. The V gene lost 2 bases and the J gene lost 4 bases, with 6 bases spanning the gap. The CDR3 nucleotides are TGTGCCAGCAGTTTAGCCGGTTACGAGCAGTACTTC. Encoded protein: CASSLAGYEQYF.

J is TRBJ2-5 and V is TRBV28; D is possibly TRBD2 (6 bases). TRBJ2-7 explains the end of the DNA better; the J call may be wrong. This CDR3 spans 13 amino acids. Looked up from germline, CDR1 is MDHEN and CDR2 is SYDVKM. The CDR3: CASTIRTTYEQYF. CDR3 nucleotides: TGTGCCAGCACTATCAGGACTACCTACGAGCAGTACTTC.

The rearrangement joins TRBV11-1 to TRBJ2-5; D remains unclear. The germline V and J ends were trimmed by 3 bases and 5 bases, with 10 bases remaining between them. This CDR3 region has 13 residues. Looked up from germline, CDR1 is SGHAT and CDR2 is FQDESV (reference sequence). CDR3 sequence (DNA): TGTGCCAGCAGCTTGGAGTTCAGGGAGACCCAGTACTTC. Protein product: CASSLEFRETQYF.

CDR3 loop: CASSLGLAGVGEQFF. Here the CDR3 DNA reads TGTGCCAGCAGCTTAGGCCTAGCGGGAGTTGGTGAGCAGTTCTTC. The chain links TRBV11-1 to TRBJ2-1, with 10 bases matching TRBD2. CDR3 length: 15 amino acids. J gave up 9 bases and V 1 base, and 6 bases lay outside the gene matches. Germline values: CDR1 SGHAT, CDR2 FQDESV (reference sequence). The full variable domain, its missing parts supplied by reference TRBV11-1 and TRBJ2-1, is EAEVAQSPRYKITEKSQAVAFWCDPISGHATLYWYRQILGQGPELLVQFQDESVVDDSQLPKDRFSAERLKGVDSTLKIQPAELGDSAMYLCASSLGLAGVGEQFFGPGTRLTVL.

The V call is TRBV7-2, the J call TRBJ2-3; D is unclear. Trimming took 5 bases from V and 2 from J, leaving 20 bases between them. CDR3 length: 17 residues. Germline-derived CDR1 and CDR2 are SGHTA and FQGNSA. DNA for the CDR3: TGTGCCAGCAGCCCAAGGCGCGGCAGGCGATACACAGATACGCAGTATTTT. This encodes CASSPRRGRRYTDTQYF. The full variable domain, rest sourced from reference TRBV7-2 and TRBJ2-3, is GAGVSQSPSNKVTEKGKDVELRCDPISGHTALYWYRQSLGQGLEFLIYFQGNSAPDKSGLPSDRFSAERTGGSVSTLTIQRTQQEDSAVYLCASSPRRGRRYTDTQYFGPGTRLTVL.

The genes are TRBV18 and TRBJ1-5; D gene unclear. The CDR3 covers 15 residues. The germline V gene encodes CDR1 KGHSH and CDR2 LQKENI. V was pared by 6 bases and J by 0 bases, with 12 bases between. The CDR3: CASSQWGGSNQPQHF. CDR3 sequence (DNA): TGTGCCAGCTCCCAATGGGGAGGTAGCAATCAGCCCCAGCATTTT.

The chain couples TRBV5-5 to TRBJ1-2; 8 bases fit TRBD1. In germline, CDR1 is SGHKS, CDR2 YYEKEE (reference sequence). The CDR3 totals 14 residues. With V trimmed by 5 bases and J by 3 bases, 6 bases remained unmatched. In nucleotides, the CDR3 is TGTGCCAGCAGGTCGGTGACAGGGGACTATGGCTACACCTTC. Amino acids: CASRSVTGDYGYTF.

The chain uses TRBV6-5 and TRBJ1-1; unclear D gene. The length of the CDR3 is 13 residues. Germline V gene lookup returns CDR1 MNHEY and CDR2 SVGAGI. The V end lost 6 bases, the J end lost 0 bases, and 8 bases lay between the germline ends. This chain's CDR3 is CASSRKLNTEAFF. The CDR3 DNA reads as TGTGCCAGCAGCCGCAAGCTGAACACTGAAGCTTTCTTT.

The gene calls are TRBV19 and TRBJ2-5, with 7 bases aligning to TRBD2. The CDR3 sequence is 14 residues long. Germline loops: CDR1 LNHDA, CDR2 SQIVND (reference sequence). Losses at the gene ends were 3 bases for V and 6 bases for J; bases not matched to a gene: 7. The chain's CDR3 is CASSIGLVQKTQYF. As DNA, the CDR3 is TGTGCCAGTAGTATCGGACTAGTGCAGAAGACCCAGTACTTC.

The chain employs TRBV7-3 and TRBJ2-2, with no clear D. V lost 5 bases to trimming and J lost 3 bases, with 10 bases between them. This CDR3 is built from 14 residues. The germline V gene encodes CDR1 SGHTA and CDR2 FQGTGA. DNA of the CDR3: TGTGCCAGCAGCCCCCTACCTGACACCGGGGAGCTGTTTTTT. Translating gives CASSPLPDTGELFF.

The chain has TRBV6-5 and TRBJ1-1, with TRBD1 matching 8 bases. Germline values: CDR1 MNHEY, CDR2 SVGAGI. The J segment lost 3 bases and the V segment lost 6 bases, leaving 9 bases of the junction unmatched. The CDR3 length is 15 residues. The CDR3 DNA is TGTGCCAGCAGCTTGGCAGGGGGCCGGCACACTGAAGCTTTCTTT. Its translation is CASSLAGGRHTEAFF.

This clone has only a few counts. V and J are TRBV28 and TRBJ2-7; 9 bases match TRBD2. There are 14 residues in the CDR3. The germline CDR1 and CDR2 sequences are MDHEN and SYDVKM. Germline trimming cut 6 bases from V and 3 bases from J; bases unmatched to any gene: 6. In nucleotides, the CDR3 is TGTGCCAGCAGAAGCTTTAGCGGGAGCTACGAGCAGTACTTC. It specifies CASRSFSGSYEQYF.

This clone was seen just once. V gene TRBV6-5 combines with J gene TRBJ1-3; a weak D match, TRBD1 (6 bases). In germline, CDR1 is MNHEY, CDR2 SVGAGI. This CDR3 is 15 amino acids long. Trimming shortened V by 7 bases and J by 0 bases, and 13 bases separated the two germline ends. CDR3 loop: CASTRGGNSGNTIYF. Written as DNA, the CDR3 is TGTGCCAGCACTCGAGGGGGAAACTCTGGAAACACCATATATTTT.

The chain couples TRBV4-2 to TRBJ1-1; tentative D call: TRBD1 (6 bases). This CDR3 contains 16 residues. V dropped 1 base and J dropped 1 base, with 13 bases sitting between them. CDR1 LGHNA and CDR2 YNFKEQ come from the germline V gene. In nucleotides, the CDR3 is TGTGCCAGCAGCCAAGCCAGAGGGGGGGCGAACACTGAAGCTTTCTTT. Translated, it gives CASSQARGGANTEAFF.

The chain has TRBV7-9 and TRBJ1-6; D not certain. The CDR3 length is 13 residues. CDR1 SEHNR and CDR2 FQNEAQ come from the germline V gene (reference sequence). Trimming stripped 0 bases from V and 9 bases from J, with 6 bases between. CDR3 DNA: TGTGCCAGCAGCTTAGCGCACGGTTCACCCCTCCACTTT. Its protein is CASSLAHGSPLHF.

This clone has just a few counts. The rearrangement uses TRBV4-2 and TRBJ2-2, with D possibly called TRBD1 or TRBD2 (6 bases each). V lost 3 bases and J 0 bases, leaving 11 bases between the germline ends. CDR3 length: 16 residues. The germline V gene encodes CDR1 LGHNA and CDR2 YNFKEQ. The CDR3 here is CASSHGGQANTGELFF. DNA for the CDR3: TGTGCCAGCAGCCACGGGGGACAAGCGAACACCGGGGAGCTGTTTTTT.

The V call is TRBV7-2, the J call TRBJ2-1, with TRBD1 matching over 7 bases. The CDR3 has 15 residues. Germline CDR1 and CDR2: SGHTA and FQGNSA. Trimming cost V 3 bases and J 0 bases; bases outside gene matches: 2. The CDR3 DNA follows: TGTGCCAGCAGCTTTAGGGACAGCTCCTACAATGAGCAGTTCTTC. It encodes CASSFRDSSYNEQFF.

V and J are TRBV23-1 and TRBJ1-4; D may be TRBD1 (5 bases). TRBV23-1 counts as an open reading frame of uncertain function. The length of the CDR3 is 12 residues. Trimming took 3 bases from V and 8 from J, leaving 7 bases between them. The CDR3 is CASSHGGEKLFF. The CDR3 coding sequence is TGCGCCAGCAGTCATGGGGGGGAAAAACTGTTTTTT.

This chain links TRBV14 with TRBJ1-1; D ambiguous. Trimming took 1 base from V and 6 from J, leaving 9 bases between them. CDR3 size: 13 residues. CDR1 SGHDN and CDR2 FVKESK come from the germline V gene. The CDR3 DNA reads TGTGCCAGCAGCCAAGTTCTCTCATCTGAAGCTTTCTTT. Its protein is CASSQVLSSEAFF.

The chain recombines TRBV10-3 with TRBJ2-7; D gene unclear. The V end was cut by 2 bases, the J end by 0 bases, with 11 bases between. Germline V gene data show CDR1 as ENHRY and CDR2 as SYGVKD. The CDR3 is 15 amino acids. The CDR3 DNA is TGTGCCATCAGTGAGGGAGCGTTGGACTCCTACGAGCAGTACTTC. Translated, it gives CAISEGALDSYEQYF.

This clone was detected only a few times. V is TRBV4-2 and J is TRBJ1-3; D unclear. V lost 0 bases to trimming and J lost 3 bases, with 9 bases between them. There are 15 residues in the CDR3. From germline, CDR1 is LGHNA and CDR2 YNFKEQ. In nucleotides, the CDR3 is TGTGCCAGCAGCCAAGATCAAGGGTATGGAAACACCATATATTTT. Translation gives CASSQDQGYGNTIYF.

The chain joins TRBV6-6 to TRBJ1-5; possibly TRBD1 for D (5 bases). Germline CDR1 and CDR2: MNHNY and SVGAGI (reference sequence). CDR3 length: 15 amino acids. V lost 3 bases, J lost 2 bases, and 11 bases lay in between. This CDR3 is CASSYGQGGNQPQHF. The CDR3 DNA reads TGTGCCAGCAGTTATGGTCAGGGTGGCAATCAGCCCCAGCATTTT.

The genes are TRBV21-1 and TRBJ1-6; the table calls TRBD1, which could not be checked here. TRBV21-1 represents a pseudogene. This CDR3 contains 17 residues. CDR3 sequence (DNA): TGTGCCAGCAGCAAAGTTCGGGACAGGGATGTCAGTTCACCCCTCCACTTT. Its translation is CASSKVRDRDVSSPLHF.

This chain links TRBV28 with TRBJ2-2, with 9 bases matching TRBD1. Germline loops: CDR1 MDHEN, CDR2 SYDVKM. CDR3 length: 17 amino acids. The V segment lost 7 bases and the J segment 5 bases; nucleotides outside the gene matches: 14. The DNA of the CDR3 is TGTGCCAGCAAACGGACAGGGGCCCAATACGGGACCGGGGAGCTGTTTTTT. Translation gives CASKRTGAQYGTGELFF.

The chain uses TRBV15 and TRBJ2-1; D not certain. CDR1 is LNHNV and CDR2 is YYDKDF in the germline V gene (reference sequence). The CDR3 consists of 15 residues. V was clipped by 3 bases and J by 0 bases, with 9 bases between them. This CDR3 is CATSRGLGSYNEQFF. The CDR3 DNA reads as TGTGCCACCAGCAGGGGCCTCGGCTCCTACAATGAGCAGTTCTTC.

The rearrangement links TRBV6-1 to TRBJ2-2, with D maybe TRBD2 (5 bases). The ends were cut back, 7 bases at V and 1 base at J, with 13 bases in the middle. In germline, CDR1 is MNHNS, CDR2 SASEGT. The CDR3 loop spans 15 amino acids. The CDR3 sequence is CASNRGGVNTGELFF. DNA for the CDR3: TGTGCCAGCAACCGTGGAGGAGTGAACACCGGGGAGCTGTTTTTT.

About this clone itself: One end of the junction fails to match germline, which may point to a read error. The chain employs TRBV18 and TRBJ2-2; tentatively, D is TRBD1 or TRBD2 (5 bases each). The germline gives CDR1 KGHSH, CDR2 LQKENI. The CDR3 runs to 18 residues. The CDR3 bases are TGTGCCAGCTCACAAGTTACGGGTACCGGGACGAACGCCGGGGAGCTGTTTTTT. This sequence encodes CASSQVTGTGTNAGELFF.

The CDR3 DNA sequence: TGTGCCAGCAGGCCGTATGGAGGGGGGCGTGAAAAACTGTTTTTT. It codes for CASRPYGGGREKLFF. The chain combines TRBV28 with TRBJ1-4; D may be TRBD1 (6 bases). Trimming took off 6 bases at V and 7 bases at J, with 18 bases between the two ends. The germline CDR1 and CDR2 sequences are MDHEN and SYDVKM. This CDR3 region has 15 residues. The whole variable domain, remainder taken from reference TRBV28 and TRBJ1-4, is DVKVTQSSRYLVKRTGEKVFLECVQDMDHENMFWYRQDPGLGLRLIYFSYDVKMKEKGDIPEGYSVSREKKERFSLILESASTNQTSMYLCASRPYGGGREKLFFGSGTQLSVL.